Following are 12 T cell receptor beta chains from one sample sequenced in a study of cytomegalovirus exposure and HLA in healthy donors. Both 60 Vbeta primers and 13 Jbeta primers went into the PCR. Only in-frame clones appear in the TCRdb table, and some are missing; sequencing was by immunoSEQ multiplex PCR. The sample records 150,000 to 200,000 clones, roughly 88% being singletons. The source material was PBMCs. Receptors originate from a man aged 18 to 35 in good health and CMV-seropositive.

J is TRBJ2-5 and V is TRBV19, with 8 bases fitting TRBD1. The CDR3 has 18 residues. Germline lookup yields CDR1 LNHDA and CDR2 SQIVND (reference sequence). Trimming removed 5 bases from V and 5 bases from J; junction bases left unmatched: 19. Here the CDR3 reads CASSPRTRTGSIPETQYF. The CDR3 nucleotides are TGTGCCAGTAGTCCTCGGACCAGGACAGGGTCCATTCCGGAGACCCAGTACTTC.

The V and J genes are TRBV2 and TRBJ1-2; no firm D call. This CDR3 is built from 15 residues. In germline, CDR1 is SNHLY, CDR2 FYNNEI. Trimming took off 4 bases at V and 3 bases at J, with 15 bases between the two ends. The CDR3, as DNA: TGTGCCAGCAGTGTCTACGGCCAAGAGGACTATGGCTACACCTTC. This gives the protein CASSVYGQEDYGYTF.

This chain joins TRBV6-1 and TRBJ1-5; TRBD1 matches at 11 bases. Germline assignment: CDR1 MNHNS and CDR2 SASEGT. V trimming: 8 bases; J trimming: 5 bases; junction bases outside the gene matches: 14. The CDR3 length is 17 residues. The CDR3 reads CASREGTGGLFHQPQHF. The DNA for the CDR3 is TGTGCCAGCCGCGAAGGGACAGGGGGTTTGTTCCATCAGCCCCAGCATTTT.

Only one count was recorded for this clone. CDR3 region: CASREQGVDYGYTF. As DNA, the CDR3 is TGTGCCAGCAGAGAACAGGGGGTGGACTATGGCTACACCTTC. This rearrangement joins TRBV2 to TRBJ1-2; 8 nucleotides match TRBD1. The CDR3 is made up of 14 amino acids. Germline loops: CDR1 SNHLY, CDR2 FYNNEI. Trimming took 6 bases from V and 3 from J; bases not matched to a gene: 6.

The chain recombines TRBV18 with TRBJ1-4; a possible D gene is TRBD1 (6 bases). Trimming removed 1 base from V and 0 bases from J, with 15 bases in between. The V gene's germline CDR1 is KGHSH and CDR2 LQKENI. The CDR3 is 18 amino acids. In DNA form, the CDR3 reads TGTGCCAGCTCACCACTTCATGGGACACGTGCAACTAATGAAAAACTGTTTTTT. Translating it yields CASSPLHGTRATNEKLFF.

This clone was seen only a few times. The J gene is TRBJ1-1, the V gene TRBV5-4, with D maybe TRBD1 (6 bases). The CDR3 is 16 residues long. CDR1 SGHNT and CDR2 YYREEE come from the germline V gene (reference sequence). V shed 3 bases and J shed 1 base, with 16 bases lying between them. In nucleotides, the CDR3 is TGTGCCAGCAGCTCGCCCTCAGGGGAGGGGAACACTGAAGCTTTCTTT. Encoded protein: CASSSPSGEGNTEAFF.

The CDR3 here is CASSYSPNRQETQYF. In DNA, the CDR3 is TGTGCCAGCAGTTACTCCCCGAACAGGCAAGAGACCCAGTACTTC. V gene TRBV6-6 combines with J gene TRBJ2-5, with TRBD1 as a possible D gene (5 bases). Trimming stripped 0 bases from V and 2 bases from J, with 10 bases between. Germline values: CDR1 MNHNY, CDR2 SVGAGI (reference sequence). This CDR3 spans 15 amino acids.

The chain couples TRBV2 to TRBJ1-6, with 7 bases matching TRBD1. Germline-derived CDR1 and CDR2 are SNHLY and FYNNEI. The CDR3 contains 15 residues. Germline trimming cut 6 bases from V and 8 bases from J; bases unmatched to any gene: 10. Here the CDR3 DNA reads TGTGCCAGCAGGACGAGCGGACAGGATTATTCACCCCTCCACTTT. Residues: CASRTSGQDYSPLHF.

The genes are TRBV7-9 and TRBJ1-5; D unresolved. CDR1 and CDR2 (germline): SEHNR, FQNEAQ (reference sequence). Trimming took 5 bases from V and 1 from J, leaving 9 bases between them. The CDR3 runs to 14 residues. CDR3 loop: CASSPPGSNQPQHF. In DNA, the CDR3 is TGTGCCAGCAGCCCTCCCGGGAGCAATCAGCCCCAGCATTTT.

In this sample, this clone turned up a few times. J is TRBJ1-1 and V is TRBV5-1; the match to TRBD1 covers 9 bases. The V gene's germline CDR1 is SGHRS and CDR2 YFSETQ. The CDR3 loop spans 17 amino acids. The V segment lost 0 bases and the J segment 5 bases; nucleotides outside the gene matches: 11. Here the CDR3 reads CASSLGWGDRAGTEAFF. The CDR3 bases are TGCGCCAGCAGCTTGGGGTGGGGGGACAGGGCGGGTACTGAAGCTTTCTTT.

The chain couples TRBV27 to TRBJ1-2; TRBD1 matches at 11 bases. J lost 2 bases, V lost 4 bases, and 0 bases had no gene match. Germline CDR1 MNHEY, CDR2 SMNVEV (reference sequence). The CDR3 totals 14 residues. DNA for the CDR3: TGTGCCAGCAGTTGGACAGGGGGCAACTATGGCTACACCTTC. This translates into CASSWTGGNYGYTF.

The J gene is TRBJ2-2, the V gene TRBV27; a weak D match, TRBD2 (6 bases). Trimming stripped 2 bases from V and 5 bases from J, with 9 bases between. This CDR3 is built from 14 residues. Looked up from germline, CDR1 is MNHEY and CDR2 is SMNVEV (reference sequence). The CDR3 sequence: CASSLLAGTGELFF. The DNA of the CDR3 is TGTGCCAGCAGTTTACTTGCGGGGACCGGGGAGCTGTTTTTT.